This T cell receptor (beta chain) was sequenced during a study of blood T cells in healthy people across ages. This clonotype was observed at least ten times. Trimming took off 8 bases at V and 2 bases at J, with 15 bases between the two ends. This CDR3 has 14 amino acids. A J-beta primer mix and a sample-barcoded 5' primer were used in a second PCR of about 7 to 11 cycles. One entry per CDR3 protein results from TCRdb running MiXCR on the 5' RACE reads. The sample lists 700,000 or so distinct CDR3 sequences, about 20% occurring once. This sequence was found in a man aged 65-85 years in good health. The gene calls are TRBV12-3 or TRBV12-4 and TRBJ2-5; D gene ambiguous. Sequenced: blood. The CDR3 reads CASGSMGSQETQYF. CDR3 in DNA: TGTGCCAGCGGATCGATGGGTTCTCAAGAGACCCAGTACTTC.